This passage covers 14 T cell receptor beta chains from one sample sequenced in a study of response to subunit inactivated influenza vaccine. TCRdb re-called the RT-PCR reads with MiXCR, one entry per CDR3 protein. Here the sample spans 300,000 to 350,000 distinct CDR3 sequences, around 20% being singletons. Sequenced here: PBMCs from blood, sampled less than 22 months after vaccination. The receptors stem from a man between 50 and 75 years old who received an inactivated influenza vaccine.

This sequence joins TRBV29-1 and TRBJ1-3; no firm D call. Trimming removed 3 bases from V and 4 bases from J, with 4 bases in between. The CDR3 is 11 amino acids. Germline V lookup: CDR1 SQVTM, CDR2 ANQGSEA. The CDR3 sequence: CSVDEGNTIYF. The DNA for the CDR3 is TGCAGCGTTGACGAAGGAAACACCATATATTTT.

V usage is TRBV28 and J usage is TRBJ2-1; D unresolved. Germline CDR1 and CDR2: MDHEN and SYDVKM. This CDR3 region has 15 residues. The V end was cut by 2 bases, the J end by 2 bases, with 10 bases between. The CDR3 DNA reads as TGTGCCAGCAGTTTAGGGCAGCGACCCTACAATGAGCAGTTCTTC. Translating gives CASSLGQRPYNEQFF.

V is TRBV20-1 and J is TRBJ2-7, with D tentatively TRBD1 or TRBD2 (5 bases each). V dropped 6 bases and J dropped 3 bases, with 12 bases sitting between them. CDR1 is DFQATT and CDR2 is SNEGSKA in the germline V gene (reference sequence). The CDR3 has 12 residues. The CDR3 DNA follows: TGCAGTGCCCAGGGACCGAGCTACGAGCAGTACTTC. It yields the protein CSAQGPSYEQYF.

This clonotype came up a few times. The CDR3 here is CASSTDAHYGYTF. The CDR3 DNA is TGCGCCAGCAGTACCGACGCCCACTATGGCTACACCTTC. The V call is TRBV5-1, the J call TRBJ1-2, with no clear D. The germline gives CDR1 SGHRS, CDR2 YFSETQ. Trimming took 5 bases from V and 3 from J, leaving 11 bases between them. The CDR3 runs 13 residues.

Points on this clonotype: One base away lies a much larger clone, so this may be a sequencing read error. The rearrangement uses TRBV3-1 and TRBJ1-1; possibly TRBD1 for D (5 bases). With 1 base removed from V and 5 bases from J, the gap between germline ends came to 11 bases. Looked up from germline, CDR1 is LGHDT and CDR2 is YNNKEL (reference sequence). There are 14 residues in the CDR3. The CDR3: CASSQGQSVTEAFF. For the CDR3, the DNA is TGTGCCAGCAGCCAAGGACAGTCAGTAACTGAAGCTTTCTTT.

V is TRBV20-1 and J is TRBJ1-5; 9 bases are a match to TRBD1. There are 15 residues in the CDR3. V shed 6 bases and J 7 bases; nucleotides not matched to a gene: 13. Looked up from germline, CDR1 is DFQATT and CDR2 is SNEGSKA (reference sequence). In DNA, the CDR3 is TGCAGTGCCAGGACCTGGGACAGGGATCGGCAGCCCCAGCATTTT. Translating it yields CSARTWDRDRQPQHF.

There are many counts of this clonotype. The chain has TRBV11-2 and TRBJ1-1; TRBD1 matches at 8 bases. Germline V lookup: CDR1 SGHAT, CDR2 FQNNGV. V shed 1 base and J 0 bases; nucleotides not matched to a gene: 10. The CDR3 sequence is 18 residues long. The CDR3 coding sequence is TGTGCCAGCAGCTTAGTTAATTCGACAGGGGCGCTGAACACTGAAGCTTTCTTT. This encodes CASSLVNSTGALNTEAFF.

There are many counts of this clonotype. The rearrangement joins TRBV25-1 to TRBJ1-2; the D is unclear. The V gene's germline CDR1 is MGHDK and CDR2 SYGVNS. Trimming shortened V by 6 bases and J by 0 bases, and 23 bases separated the two germline ends. CDR3 length: 18 amino acids. As DNA, the CDR3 is TGTGCCAGCAGCCCCCACTCCTTCTCCAAGGCCACTAACTATGGCTACACCTTC. Translating gives CASSPHSFSKATNYGYTF.

Only a few counts were recorded for this clonotype. V is TRBV20-1 and J is TRBJ1-6, with TRBD1 matching over 7 bases. This CDR3 spans 12 amino acids. V was clipped by 3 bases and J by 11 bases; unmatched bases: 4. CDR1 and CDR2 from the germline V gene are DFQATT and SNEGSKA (reference sequence). DNA of the CDR3: TGCAGTGCTAGGGGCAGGGGGACACCCCTCCACTTT. Protein sequence: CSARGRGTPLHF.

This chain uses TRBV4-3 with TRBJ2-1; TRBD1 matches 7 bases. The germline V gene encodes CDR1 LGHNA and CDR2 YSLEER. V lost 0 bases, J lost 3 bases, and 5 bases stayed unmatched. This CDR3 contains 16 residues. This CDR3 reads CASSQDFHRGYNEQFF. CDR3 DNA sequence: TGCGCCAGCAGCCAAGATTTCCACAGGGGCTACAATGAGCAGTTCTTC.

This clonotype came up a few times. The V call is TRBV7-9, the J call TRBJ1-1; the D gene is possibly TRBD1 (5 bases). The length of the CDR3 is 16 residues. V was trimmed by 3 bases and J by 2 bases, leaving 16 bases between them. The germline CDR1 and CDR2 sequences are SEHNR and FQNEAQ (reference sequence). The CDR3 is CASSFSDRGANTEAFF. CDR3 coding DNA: TGTGCCAGCAGCTTCTCGGACCGAGGGGCTAACACTGAAGCTTTCTTT. The full variable domain, its missing parts supplied by reference TRBV7-9 and TRBJ1-1, is DTGVSQNPRHKITKRGQNVTFRCDPISEHNRLYWYRQTLGQGPEFLTYFQNEAQLEKSRLLSDRFSAERPKGSFSTLEIQRTEQGDSAMYLCASSFSDRGANTEAFFGQGTRLTVV.

The genes are TRBV29-1 and TRBJ1-2; D call uncertain. Trimming cost V 4 bases and J 5 bases, with 11 bases left between them. CDR3 length: 12 amino acids. CDR1 and CDR2 from the germline V gene are SQVTM and ANQGSEA. The CDR3 protein is CSVAGVPYGYTF. The CDR3 DNA sequence: TGCAGCGTTGCTGGGGTGCCATATGGCTACACCTTC.

The chain couples TRBV7-9 to TRBJ2-3; D gene unclear. Trimming removed 5 bases at V and 6 bases at J, with 12 bases between. CDR1 and CDR2 (germline): SEHNR, FQNEAQ (reference sequence). The CDR3 contains 13 residues. The CDR3 protein is CASSPPLIDTQYF. In nucleotides, the CDR3 is TGTGCCAGCAGCCCCCCCCTCATCGATACGCAGTATTTT.

This chain joins TRBV5-6 and TRBJ1-5; possible D gene TRBD1, 6 bases. Germline V gene sequence: CDR1 SGHDT, CDR2 YYEEEE. Trimming stripped 2 bases from V and 0 bases from J, with 9 bases between. CDR3 length equals 15 residues. CDR3 region: CASSLWDTSNQPQHF. The CDR3 nucleotides are TGTGCCAGCAGCTTATGGGACACTAGCAATCAGCCCCAGCATTTT.